A selection of T cell receptor beta chains follows, all from one sample in a study of blood T cell repertoires in COVID-19. Assay: immunoSEQ multiplex PCR; the TCRdb copy retains only in-frame clones and omits some. This sample has 250,000 to 300,000 clones; around nine tenths occur once, and the top ten carry 10% to 13%. The sequencing input was peripheral blood. These TCRs come from an older woman with COVID-19, enrolled during active disease. CDR3s include the opening cysteine and the closing phenylalanine or tryptophan. The order of the fields is CDR3 DNA, CDR3 protein, V gene, D gene, J gene, clone size. D genes are given only for firm matches. Size tells how often a clone was seen (once, few, many) or the class of an expanded clone, and some rows leave it out.

cdr3_nt: TGTGCCAGCAGTTCTCCGGTCGAGGGTAGCAATCAGCCCCAGCATTTT
cdr3_aa: CASSSPVEGSNQPQHF
v_call: TRBV28
d_call: .
j_call: TRBJ1-5
clone_size: .

cdr3_nt: TGTGCCTGGAGTCCAGGGGACGACACTGAAGCTTTCTTT
cdr3_aa: CAWSPGDDTEAFF
v_call: TRBV30
d_call: .
j_call: TRBJ1-1
clone_size: .

cdr3_nt: TGTGCCAGCAGTTTGACTCGGAACACTGAAGCTTTCTTT
cdr3_aa: CASSLTRNTEAFF
v_call: TRBV27
d_call: .
j_call: TRBJ1-1
clone_size: .

cdr3_nt: TGTGCCAGTAGTATATCCGATACTAGCACAGATACGCAGTATTTT
cdr3_aa: CASSISDTSTDTQYF
v_call: TRBV19
d_call: .
j_call: TRBJ2-3
clone_size: .

cdr3_nt: TGCACCAGCAGCCACCGAGGACTAGCGGGAAGGGAGACCCAGTACTTC
cdr3_aa: CTSSHRGLAGRETQYF
v_call: TRBV1
d_call: .
j_call: TRBJ2-5
clone_size: .

cdr3_nt: TGCGCCAGCAGCTTGAGTCCACACACAGATACGCAGTATTTT
cdr3_aa: CASSLSPHTDTQYF
v_call: TRBV5-1
d_call: .
j_call: TRBJ2-3
clone_size: .

cdr3_nt: TGTGCCAGCAGTTTTTACGAACGTCCCTACGAAGCTTTCTTT
cdr3_aa: CASSFYERPYEAFF
v_call: TRBV28
d_call: .
j_call: TRBJ1-1
clone_size: .

cdr3_nt: TGTGCCAGCTCACCCCCCGGGACTAGCGGGAGGAAAAGGCGGGAGACCCAGTACTTC
cdr3_aa: CASSPPGTSGRKRRETQYF
v_call: TRBV18
d_call: TRBD2
j_call: TRBJ2-5
clone_size: .

cdr3_nt: TGTGCCAGCAGCTTAGTTTCGGGAGAGAACTACAATGAGCAGTTCTTC
cdr3_aa: CASSLVSGENYNEQFF
v_call: TRBV7-8
d_call: .
j_call: TRBJ2-1
clone_size: many

cdr3_nt: TGTGCCAGCAGTTTACCGGTTAACTATGGCTACACCTTC
cdr3_aa: CASSLPVNYGYTF
v_call: TRBV28
d_call: .
j_call: TRBJ1-2
clone_size: few

cdr3_nt: TGTGCCAGTTCTCTTCCGGGACAGGGCGTCGGGGAGCTGTTTTTT
cdr3_aa: CASSLPGQGVGELFF
v_call: TRBV19
d_call: TRBD1
j_call: TRBJ2-2
clone_size: .

cdr3_nt: TGTGCCAGCAGTGGATGGACAGGGGCCTACGAGCAGTACTTC
cdr3_aa: CASSGWTGAYEQYF
v_call: TRBV28
d_call: TRBD1
j_call: TRBJ2-7
clone_size: .

cdr3_nt: TGTGCCAGCAGCCCCGGACATCCGAACACTGAAGCTTTCTTT
cdr3_aa: CASSPGHPNTEAFF
v_call: TRBV7-9
d_call: .
j_call: TRBJ1-1
clone_size: few

cdr3_nt: TGTGCCAGCTCACCACCGTTCAGGGGGCGGACTGAAGCTTTCTTT
cdr3_aa: CASSPPFRGRTEAFF
v_call: TRBV18
d_call: TRBD1
j_call: TRBJ1-1
clone_size: .

cdr3_nt: TGTGCCACCAGTGTATCCAGGGGGACGGGGGAGACCCAGTACTTC
cdr3_aa: CATSVSRGTGETQYF
v_call: TRBV24-1
d_call: TRBD1
j_call: TRBJ2-5
clone_size: once

cdr3_nt: TGTGCCAGCAGGGCGGCAGATACGCAGTATTTT
cdr3_aa: CASRAADTQYF
v_call: TRBV6-5
d_call: .
j_call: TRBJ2-3
clone_size: .

cdr3_nt: TGTGCCAGCAGTTTAGGGCAGGGATATGGCTACACCTTC
cdr3_aa: CASSLGQGYGYTF
v_call: TRBV28
d_call: .
j_call: TRBJ1-2
clone_size: .

cdr3_nt: TGTGCCAGCAGCCAGGGTTGGACAGGGGCGGCCGGGGAGCTGTTTTTT
cdr3_aa: CASSQGWTGAAGELFF
v_call: TRBV5-6
d_call: TRBD1
j_call: TRBJ2-2
clone_size: .

cdr3_nt: TGTGCCAGCAGCTTGGACAACCCCATAAACTATGGCTACACCTTC
cdr3_aa: CASSLDNPINYGYTF
v_call: TRBV5-5
d_call: .
j_call: TRBJ1-2
clone_size: few

cdr3_nt: TGTGCCAGCAGTTTGGCCGGGTGGGAGACCCAGTACTTC
cdr3_aa: CASSLAGWETQYF
v_call: TRBV27
d_call: .
j_call: TRBJ2-5
clone_size: .

cdr3_nt: TGTGCCAGCAGCGGGAACACTGAAGCTTTCTTT
cdr3_aa: CASSGNTEAFF
v_call: TRBV28
d_call: .
j_call: TRBJ1-1
clone_size: .

cdr3_nt: TGTGCCTGGAGTGTAAAGTTGACACGTAGTAATGAAAAACTGTTTTTT
cdr3_aa: CAWSVKLTRSNEKLFF
v_call: TRBV30
d_call: .
j_call: TRBJ1-4
clone_size: .

cdr3_nt: TGTGCCAGCAGCTTGTCTTTGACAGGGGTCCTAATGAACACTGAAGCTTTCTTT
cdr3_aa: CASSLSLTGVLMNTEAFF
v_call: TRBV5-6
d_call: TRBD1
j_call: TRBJ1-1
clone_size: once

cdr3_nt: TGTGCCAGTAAATTAGCGGGAGGCCCCTACGAGCAGTACTTC
cdr3_aa: CASKLAGGPYEQYF
v_call: TRBV19
d_call: TRBD2
j_call: TRBJ2-7
clone_size: .

cdr3_nt: TGTGCCAGCAGCATCAAGGGGACAGGGGGCTACGAGCAGTACTTC
cdr3_aa: CASSIKGTGGYEQYF
v_call: TRBV7-3
d_call: TRBD1
j_call: TRBJ2-7
clone_size: .

cdr3_nt: TGTGCCATCAGTGATCCCGGGACAGACTTGAAGAACACCTTC
cdr3_aa: CAISDPGTDLKNTF
v_call: TRBV10-3
d_call: TRBD1
j_call: TRBJ1-2
clone_size: .

cdr3_nt: TGTGCCAGTAGTATAGATCCGACAGTTCTGAGCAATCAGCCCCAGCATTTT
cdr3_aa: CASSIDPTVLSNQPQHF
v_call: TRBV19
d_call: .
j_call: TRBJ1-5
clone_size: .

cdr3_nt: TGTGCCAGCAGTATTTCAGGGACTGAAGCTTTCTTT
cdr3_aa: CASSISGTEAFF
v_call: TRBV25-1
d_call: .
j_call: TRBJ1-1
clone_size: .

cdr3_nt: TGTGCCAGCAGCTTGGGACACCTCCAAGAGACCCAGTACTTC
cdr3_aa: CASSLGHLQETQYF
v_call: TRBV5-8
d_call: .
j_call: TRBJ2-5
clone_size: .

cdr3_nt: TGTGCCAGCAGTCCCCGGTTGGGGGGGATTGAAGCTTTCTTT
cdr3_aa: CASSPRLGGIEAFF
v_call: TRBV27
d_call: .
j_call: TRBJ1-1
clone_size: .

cdr3_nt: TGTGCCATCACTCCGGACAGGGGAGTCCATGGCTACACCTTC
cdr3_aa: CAITPDRGVHGYTF
v_call: TRBV10-3
d_call: TRBD1
j_call: TRBJ1-2
clone_size: .

cdr3_nt: TGTGCCTGGAGTGTCACTAACGGCGAGCAGTACTTC
cdr3_aa: CAWSVTNGEQYF
v_call: TRBV30
d_call: .
j_call: TRBJ2-7
clone_size: .

cdr3_nt: TGTGCCAGCAGCTTAGCAGGGGACACTGAAGCTTTCTTT
cdr3_aa: CASSLAGDTEAFF
v_call: TRBV7-9
d_call: .
j_call: TRBJ1-1
clone_size: .

cdr3_nt: TGTGCCAGCAGCGTACAACAGGGGACCACTGAAGCTTTCTTT
cdr3_aa: CASSVQQGTTEAFF
v_call: TRBV9
d_call: TRBD1
j_call: TRBJ1-1
clone_size: .

cdr3_nt: TGTGCCAGTAGTATATCGGACAGGGTAAGACAGCCCCAGCATTTT
cdr3_aa: CASSISDRVRQPQHF
v_call: TRBV19
d_call: TRBD1
j_call: TRBJ1-5
clone_size: .

cdr3_nt: TGTGCCAGCAGCTTGACAGGGGGCACTGAAGCTTTCTTT
cdr3_aa: CASSLTGGTEAFF
v_call: TRBV5-4
d_call: TRBD1
j_call: TRBJ1-1
clone_size: .

cdr3_nt: TGCACCAGCAGCCAAGCTGAAGCCCCTAATCCGGACGAGCAGTACTTC
cdr3_aa: CTSSQAEAPNPDEQYF
v_call: TRBV1
d_call: .
j_call: TRBJ2-7
clone_size: .

cdr3_nt: TGCGCCAGCAGCCAAAACCGGGACATCGTCTCCTACGAGCAGTACTTC
cdr3_aa: CASSQNRDIVSYEQYF
v_call: TRBV4-1
d_call: .
j_call: TRBJ2-7
clone_size: few

cdr3_nt: TGTGCCGGACTAACCTCAGGGAGAGATACGCAGTATTTT
cdr3_aa: CAGLTSGRDTQYF
v_call: TRBV19
d_call: .
j_call: TRBJ2-3
clone_size: .

cdr3_nt: TGTGCCAGCAGACAGAACAGGGGAAAGGAGCAGTACTTC
cdr3_aa: CASRQNRGKEQYF
v_call: TRBV11-3
d_call: TRBD1
j_call: TRBJ2-7
clone_size: .

cdr3_nt: TGTGCCTGGAGCCTGGAGCGGCAGGCTTTCTTT
cdr3_aa: CAWSLERQAFF
v_call: TRBV30
d_call: .
j_call: TRBJ1-1
clone_size: .

cdr3_nt: TGTGCCAGCAGCCAAGCGACTTTAGGGGGCAGAAATCAGCCCCAGCATTTT
cdr3_aa: CASSQATLGGRNQPQHF
v_call: TRBV4-2
d_call: TRBD1
j_call: TRBJ1-5
clone_size: .

cdr3_nt: TGTGCCAGTAGTACCTCGACAGGGACAGATACGCAGTATTTT
cdr3_aa: CASSTSTGTDTQYF
v_call: TRBV19
d_call: TRBD1
j_call: TRBJ2-3
clone_size: .

cdr3_nt: TGTGCCATCAGTCGACAGGGCCTCTATGGCTACACCTTC
cdr3_aa: CAISRQGLYGYTF
v_call: TRBV10-3
d_call: TRBD1
j_call: TRBJ1-2
clone_size: .

cdr3_nt: TGTGCCAGCAGCGAGGACAGGTTCGGAGAGCAGTTCTTC
cdr3_aa: CASSEDRFGEQFF
v_call: TRBV11-2
d_call: TRBD1
j_call: TRBJ2-1
clone_size: .

cdr3_nt: TGTGCCAGCAGTTACGGGAACGGGGGACGACTAAACACAGATACGCAGTATTTT
cdr3_aa: CASSYGNGGRLNTDTQYF
v_call: TRBV6-2/TRBV6-3
d_call: .
j_call: TRBJ2-3
clone_size: once

cdr3_nt: TGTGCCAGCAGGAGGGTCACAGGGGACGGAAACACCATATATTTT
cdr3_aa: CASRRVTGDGNTIYF
v_call: TRBV27
d_call: TRBD1
j_call: TRBJ1-3
clone_size: .